The 27 T cell receptor beta chains given below trace back to one sample, sequenced in a study of siplizumab effects on memory and regulatory T cells. Assay used: immunoSEQ multiplex PCR; TCRdb lists only in-frame clones, some missing. This table holds about 100,000 clones, approximately 94% found once. Sequencing was performed on non-Treg CD4+ T cells sorted from blood. Receptor source: a human donor in good health.

The V call is TRBV27, the J call TRBJ1-4, with D unclear. Germline V gene sequence: CDR1 MNHEY, CDR2 SMNVEV (reference sequence). V was shortened by 6 bases and J by 6 bases, with 11 bases between the two germline ends. The CDR3 sequence is 13 residues long. CDR3 loop: CASRFGGDEKLFF. The CDR3 DNA reads TGTGCCAGCAGATTCGGTGGTGATGAAAAACTGTTTTTT.

V usage is TRBV7-3 and J usage is TRBJ2-2; D uncertain. V dropped 2 bases and J dropped 1 base, with 5 bases sitting between them. The CDR3 has 14 residues. Germline-derived CDR1 and CDR2 are SGHTA and FQGTGA. The chain's CDR3 is CASSLSQNTGELFF. CDR3 DNA: TGTGCCAGCAGCTTATCACAGAACACCGGGGAGCTGTTTTTT.

The chain has TRBV19 and TRBJ2-3; the D gene could be TRBD1 or TRBD2 (6 bases each). Trimming took off 3 bases at V and 5 bases at J, with 15 bases between the two ends. The CDR3 covers 15 residues. Germline-derived CDR1 and CDR2 are LNHDA and SQIVND (reference sequence). CDR3 sequence: CASSINIGGGDTQYF. The CDR3, as DNA: TGTGCCAGTAGTATCAATATCGGAGGGGGAGATACGCAGTATTTT.

V gene TRBV7-8 combines with J gene TRBJ2-5; D may be TRBD1 (7 bases). The V gene lost 0 bases and the J gene lost 6 bases, with 14 bases spanning the gap. This CDR3 has 15 residues. Germline assignment: CDR1 SGHVS and CDR2 FQNEAQ. The DNA of the CDR3 is TGTGCCAGCAGCTTAGCTGGAGGGGGCAGTCAGACCCAGTACTTC. This gives the protein CASSLAGGGSQTQYF.

V and J are TRBV4-2 and TRBJ1-2; no clear D gene. This CDR3 contains 14 residues. V lost 0 bases and J lost 6, with 11 bases in between. Germline CDR1 and CDR2: LGHNA and YNFKEQ. Written as DNA, the CDR3 is TGTGCCAGCAGCCAAGAGGCCGGCAGGCATGGCTACACCTTC. Protein product: CASSQEAGRHGYTF.

This chain uses TRBV5-4 with TRBJ1-1, with unresolved D. This CDR3 is built from 15 residues. V gave up 0 bases and J gave up 5 bases, with 14 bases separating them. Germline V gene sequence: CDR1 SGHNT, CDR2 YYREEE (reference sequence). CDR3 bases: TGTGCCAGCAGCTTGGGCCTCGGGAGTTGGACTGAAGCTTTCTTT. Translating gives CASSLGLGSWTEAFF.

This chain joins TRBV5-1 and TRBJ2-5; 7 bases fit TRBD2. The germline CDR1 and CDR2 sequences are SGHRS and YFSETQ. The J segment lost 3 bases and the V segment lost 1 base, leaving 6 bases of the junction unmatched. The CDR3 totals 15 residues. CDR3 sequence: CASSLRAGEEETQYF. Written as DNA, the CDR3 is TGCGCCAGCAGCTTGAGGGCGGGAGAAGAAGAGACCCAGTACTTC.

The V and J genes are TRBV6-5 and TRBJ1-5; TRBD1 matches at 9 bases. Germline V gives CDR1 MNHEY, CDR2 SVGAGI. The CDR3 contains 13 residues. With 5 bases clipped from V and 6 bases from J, the junction kept 2 bases outside the gene matches. The chain's CDR3 is CASSRDRAQPQHF. The CDR3 nucleotides are TGTGCCAGCAGTCGGGACAGGGCTCAGCCCCAGCATTTT.

The DNA of the CDR3 is TGTGCCAGCTCCCCGAAGGGGCGCACTGAAGCTTTCTTT. It codes for CASSPKGRTEAFF. J is TRBJ1-1 and V is TRBV18; possible D gene TRBD1, 5 bases. Germline V gives CDR1 KGHSH, CDR2 LQKENI. The CDR3 runs to 13 residues. Trimming removed 6 bases from V and 4 bases from J, with 12 bases in between.

In this sample, this clone turned up once. The V call is TRBV18, the J call TRBJ1-4; D uncertain. Germline CDR1 and CDR2: KGHSH and LQKENI. This CDR3 is 16 amino acids long. Between the trimmed V and J ends, which lost 2 bases and 3 bases, there was a span of 13 bases. CDR3 residues: CASSPSGFYANEKLFF. CDR3 bases: TGTGCCAGCTCACCATCGGGGTTTTATGCTAATGAAAAACTGTTTTTT. Drawing the rest from reference TRBV18 and TRBJ1-4, the complete variable domain is NAGVMQNPRHLVRRRGQEARLRCSPMKGHSHVYWYRQLPEEGLKFMVYLQKENIIDESGMPKERFSAEFPKEGPSILRIQQVVRGDSAAYFCASSPSGFYANEKLFFGSGTQLSVL.

The gene calls are TRBV11-3 and TRBJ2-3; no clear D. Germline CDR1 reads SGHNT; CDR2 reads YENEEA. The germline V and J ends were trimmed by 3 bases and 5 bases, with 3 bases remaining between them. This CDR3 spans 11 amino acids. The CDR3 DNA follows: TGTGCCAGCAGCTTGGGAGATACGCAGTATTTT. Translation: CASSLGDTQYF. Combining the CDR3 with reference TRBV11-3 and TRBJ2-3 gives the whole variable domain EAGVVQSPRYKIIEKKQPVAFWCNPISGHNTLYWYLQNLGQGPELLIRYENEEAVDDSQLPKDRFSAERLKGVDSTLKIQPAELGDSAVYLCASSLGDTQYFGPGTRLTVL.

This rearrangement joins TRBV10-3 to TRBJ1-2; no firm D call. The CDR3 is 14 residues long. Trimming pared 3 bases from V and 1 base from J, leaving 9 bases between. In germline, CDR1 is ENHRY, CDR2 SYGVKD. The CDR3 nucleotides are TGTGCCATCAGTGAAGGCACCAATAACTATGGCTACACCTTC. Translated: CAISEGTNNYGYTF.

V is TRBV7-9 and J is TRBJ1-1; D gene uncertain. The CDR3 spans 14 residues. The V end lost 5 bases, the J end lost 2 bases, and 12 bases lay between the germline ends. Germline CDR1 and CDR2: SEHNR and FQNEAQ (reference sequence). CDR3 in DNA: TGTGCCAGCAGCCCCTTGGCCGGTAACACTGAAGCTTTCTTT. Its translation: CASSPLAGNTEAFF.

The chain has TRBV9 and TRBJ1-1; possible D gene TRBD1, 5 bases. This CDR3 has 17 residues. Germline V gene lookup returns CDR1 SGDLS and CDR2 YYNGEE. Trimming pared 0 bases from V and 4 bases from J, leaving 19 bases between. For the CDR3, the DNA is TGTGCCAGCAGCGTAGCTTCAGGGTCGGGACGAAGCACTGAAGCTTTCTTT. Protein product: CASSVASGSGRSTEAFF.

V usage is TRBV7-3 and J usage is TRBJ2-1; 7 bases are shared with TRBD2. The ends lost 2 bases at V and 5 bases at J; junction bases unmatched: 3. The germline V gene encodes CDR1 SGHTA and CDR2 FQGTGA. There are 14 residues in the CDR3. Written as DNA, the CDR3 is TGTGCCAGCAGCTTATGGGCGGGGGACAATGAGCAGTTCTTC. Protein product: CASSLWAGDNEQFF.

J is TRBJ2-1 and V is TRBV9; 16 nucleotides align to TRBD2. The germline gives CDR1 SGDLS, CDR2 YYNGEE. CDR3 length: 18 residues. Trimming took 4 bases from V and 9 from J; bases not matched to a gene: 13. In DNA form, the CDR3 reads TGTGCCAGCAGCTCCCTCTCCGGGACTAGCGGGAGGGGAGGTGAGCAGTTCTTC. Protein product: CASSSLSGTSGRGGEQFF.

The chain uses TRBV9 and TRBJ2-6; no clear D. The CDR3 consists of 14 residues. Germline V gene data show CDR1 as SGDLS and CDR2 as YYNGEE. Between the trimmed V and J ends, which lost 4 bases and 0 bases, there was a span of 5 bases. The CDR3, as DNA: TGTGCCAGCAGCATTCGCTCTGGGGCCAACGTCCTGACTTTC. It yields the protein CASSIRSGANVLTF.

The J gene is TRBJ2-7, the V gene TRBV5-6; D tentatively reads TRBD1 or TRBD2 (6 bases each). The germline gives CDR1 SGHDT, CDR2 YYEEEE. V was pared by 3 bases and J by 4 bases, with 17 bases between. This CDR3 spans 15 amino acids. The CDR3 here is CASSWRFRGGYEQYF. CDR3 DNA: TGTGCCAGCAGCTGGCGGTTCAGGGGAGGTTACGAGCAGTACTTC.

This chain links TRBV9 with TRBJ1-3; D ambiguous. Germline V gene sequence: CDR1 SGDLS, CDR2 YYNGEE. V lost 5 bases and J lost 1, with 10 bases in between. The CDR3 spans 14 residues. Here the CDR3 DNA reads TGTGCCAGCAGGGGTTCTCAATCTGGAAACACCATATATTTT. Protein: CASRGSQSGNTIYF.

The chain links TRBV7-3 to TRBJ2-3; possible D gene TRBD2, 6 bases. CDR1 and CDR2 from the germline V gene are SGHTA and FQGTGA. This CDR3 has 13 residues. Trimming left V 8 bases short and J 5 bases short, with 14 bases between. Here the CDR3 reads CASSAGYGDTQYF. As DNA, the CDR3 is TGTGCCAGCTCAGCGGGCTATGGAGATACGCAGTATTTT.

V gene TRBV2 combines with J gene TRBJ2-7; D is perhaps TRBD1 or TRBD2 (5 bases each). The CDR3 totals 14 residues. The ends were cut back, 5 bases at V and 4 bases at J, with 15 bases in the middle. Looked up from germline, CDR1 is SNHLY and CDR2 is FYNNEI. The CDR3 nucleotides read TGTGCCAGCAGTCTTCAGGGAGTTTCTTACGAGCAGTACTTC. Translated: CASSLQGVSYEQYF.

The J gene is TRBJ1-5, the V gene TRBV28; 9 bases fit TRBD1. Germline CDR1 MDHEN, CDR2 SYDVKM. Unmatched junction bases numbered 6, after V lost 7 bases and J lost 5 bases. The CDR3 consists of 14 residues. CDR3 DNA sequence: TGTGCCAGCAACACGGGACAGGGCCATCAGCCCCAGCATTTT. Protein sequence: CASNTGQGHQPQHF.

The rearrangement joins TRBV5-4 to TRBJ2-7, with 7 bases lining up with TRBD2. The CDR3 consists of 15 residues. The trim removed 0 bases at V and 2 bases at J, leaving 5 bases unmatched. Germline V gives CDR1 SGHNT, CDR2 YYREEE (reference sequence). DNA of the CDR3: TGTGCCAGCAGCTTGGAGCTAGCGGCAACCTACGAGCAGTACTTC. It specifies CASSLELAATYEQYF.

This sequence joins TRBV27 and TRBJ2-7, with D unclear. Germline CDR1 is MNHEY and CDR2 is SMNVEV (reference sequence). The CDR3 is 14 residues long. The germline V and J ends were trimmed by 4 bases and 0 bases, with 10 bases remaining between them. The CDR3 bases are TGTGCCAGCAGTTCTCCGGGTCGCTCCTACGAGCAGTACTTC. Translating it yields CASSSPGRSYEQYF.

The genes are TRBV5-1 and TRBJ2-1; 9 bases agree with TRBD2. Germline V CDR1 and CDR2: SGHRS, YFSETQ. The V gene end was trimmed by 2 bases and the J gene end by 9 bases; junction bases not matched to a gene: 6. CDR3 length equals 14 residues. This chain's CDR3 is CASSFSGSPGEQFF. In nucleotides, the CDR3 is TGCGCCAGCAGCTTTAGCGGGAGCCCCGGTGAGCAGTTCTTC.

This sequence joins TRBV6-5 and TRBJ2-1, with a tentative D call TRBD2 (5 bases). V shed 4 bases and J shed 7 bases, with 14 bases lying between them. There are 14 residues in the CDR3. Germline lookup yields CDR1 MNHEY and CDR2 SVGAGI. DNA of the CDR3: TGTGCCAGCAGTTTTGCGGGTTTTGAAAATGAGCAGTTCTTC. Its protein product is CASSFAGFENEQFF.

The rearrangement joins TRBV19 to TRBJ2-1, with 9 nucleotides matching TRBD1. The CDR3 spans 18 residues. Germline V gene lookup returns CDR1 LNHDA and CDR2 SQIVND (reference sequence). Trimming at V came to 5 bases and at J to 4 bases, leaving 15 bases not matched to a gene. CDR3 region: CASSLKRVGTGTYNEQFF. CDR3 DNA: TGTGCCAGTAGTTTAAAGCGGGTGGGGACAGGGACTTACAATGAGCAGTTCTTC.